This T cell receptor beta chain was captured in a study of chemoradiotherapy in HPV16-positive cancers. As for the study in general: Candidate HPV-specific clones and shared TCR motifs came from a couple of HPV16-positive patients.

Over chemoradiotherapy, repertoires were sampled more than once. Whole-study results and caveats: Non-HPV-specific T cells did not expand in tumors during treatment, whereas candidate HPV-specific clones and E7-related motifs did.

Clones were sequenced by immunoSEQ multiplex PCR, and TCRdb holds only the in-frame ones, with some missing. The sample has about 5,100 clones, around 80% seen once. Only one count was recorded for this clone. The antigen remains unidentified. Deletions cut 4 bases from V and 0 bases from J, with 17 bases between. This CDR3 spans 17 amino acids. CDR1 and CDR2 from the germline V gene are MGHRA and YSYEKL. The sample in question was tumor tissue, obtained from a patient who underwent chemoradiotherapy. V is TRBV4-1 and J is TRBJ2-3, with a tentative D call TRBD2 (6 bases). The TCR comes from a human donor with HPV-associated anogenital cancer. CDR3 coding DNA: TGCGCCAGCAGCCTAGTACTAGCCGGTGCTAGCACAGATACGCAGTATTTT. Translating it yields CASSLVLAGASTDTQYF.